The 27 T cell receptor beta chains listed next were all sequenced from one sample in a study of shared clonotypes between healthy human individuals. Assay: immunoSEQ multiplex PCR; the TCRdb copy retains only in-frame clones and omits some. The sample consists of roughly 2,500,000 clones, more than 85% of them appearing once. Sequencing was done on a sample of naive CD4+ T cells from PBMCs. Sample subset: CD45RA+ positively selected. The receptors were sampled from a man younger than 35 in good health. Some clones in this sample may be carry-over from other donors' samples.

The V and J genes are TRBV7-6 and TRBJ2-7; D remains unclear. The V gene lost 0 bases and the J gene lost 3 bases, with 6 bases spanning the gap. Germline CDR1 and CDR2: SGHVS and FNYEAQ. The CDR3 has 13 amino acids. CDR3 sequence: CASSLAADYEQYF. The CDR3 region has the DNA TGTGCCAGCAGCTTAGCGGCTGACTACGAGCAGTACTTC.

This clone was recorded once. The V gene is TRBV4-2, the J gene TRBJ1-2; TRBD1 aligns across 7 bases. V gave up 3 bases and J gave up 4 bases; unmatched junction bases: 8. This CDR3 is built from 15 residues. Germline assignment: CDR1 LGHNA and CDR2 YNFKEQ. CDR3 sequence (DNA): TGTGCCAGCAGCCAGCGGGAACAGGGGACCTATGGCTACACCTTC. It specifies CASSQREQGTYGYTF.

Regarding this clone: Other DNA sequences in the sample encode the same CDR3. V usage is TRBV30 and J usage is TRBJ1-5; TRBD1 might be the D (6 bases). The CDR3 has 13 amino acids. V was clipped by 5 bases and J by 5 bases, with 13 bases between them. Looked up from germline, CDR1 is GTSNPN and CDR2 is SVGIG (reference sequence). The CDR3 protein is CAWGYRVDQPQHF. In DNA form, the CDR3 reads TGTGCCTGGGGGTACAGGGTAGATCAGCCCCAGCATTTT.

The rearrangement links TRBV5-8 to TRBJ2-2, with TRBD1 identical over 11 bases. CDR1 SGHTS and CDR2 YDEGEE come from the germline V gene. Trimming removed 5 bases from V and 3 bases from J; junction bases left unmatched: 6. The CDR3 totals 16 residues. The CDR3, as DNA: TGTGCCAGCAGACACCGGGACAGGGGGGACACCGGGGAGCTGTTTTTT. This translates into CASRHRDRGDTGELFF.

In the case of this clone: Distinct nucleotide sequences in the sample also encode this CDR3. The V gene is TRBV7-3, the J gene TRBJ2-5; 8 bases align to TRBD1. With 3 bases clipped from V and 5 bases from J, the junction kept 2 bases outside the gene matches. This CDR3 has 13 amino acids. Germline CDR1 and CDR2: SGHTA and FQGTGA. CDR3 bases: TGTGCCAGCAGCTTGACAGGGGTTGAGACCCAGTACTTC. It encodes CASSLTGVETQYF. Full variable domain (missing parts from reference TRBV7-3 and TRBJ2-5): GAGVSQTPSNKVTEKGKYVELRCDPISGHTALYWYRQSLGQGPEFLIYFQGTGAADDSGLPNDRFFAVRPEGSVSTLKIQRTERGDSAVYLCASSLTGVETQYFGPGTRLLVL.

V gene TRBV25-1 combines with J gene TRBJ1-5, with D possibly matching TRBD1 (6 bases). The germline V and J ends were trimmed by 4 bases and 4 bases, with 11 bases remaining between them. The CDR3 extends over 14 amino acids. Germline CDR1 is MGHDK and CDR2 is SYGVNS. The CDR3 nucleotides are TGTGCCAGCAGTGGTACCGACAGGAATCAGCCCCAGCATTTT. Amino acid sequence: CASSGTDRNQPQHF.

CDR3: CATSRGEGQGSRLTGANVLTF. In DNA, the CDR3 is TGTGCCACCAGCAGGGGGGAAGGACAGGGGTCCCGATTGACTGGGGCCAACGTCCTGACTTTC. The V gene is TRBV15, the J gene TRBJ2-6, with 9 bases matching TRBD1. Trimming at V came to 3 bases and at J to 2 bases, leaving 17 bases not matched to a gene. The CDR3 has 21 amino acids. The V gene's germline CDR1 is LNHNV and CDR2 YYDKDF (reference sequence).

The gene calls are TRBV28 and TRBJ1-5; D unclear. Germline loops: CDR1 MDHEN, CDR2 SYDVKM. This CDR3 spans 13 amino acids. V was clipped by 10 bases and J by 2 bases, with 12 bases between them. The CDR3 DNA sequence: TGTGCCATCAAGGGTCAGGGCAATCAGCCCCAGCATTTT. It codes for CAIKGQGNQPQHF. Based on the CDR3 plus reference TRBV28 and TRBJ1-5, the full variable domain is DVKVTQSSRYLVKRTGEKVFLECVQDMDHENMFWYRQDPGLGLRLIYFSYDVKMKEKGDIPEGYSVSREKKERFSLILESASTNQTSMYLCAIKGQGNQPQHFGDGTRLSIL.

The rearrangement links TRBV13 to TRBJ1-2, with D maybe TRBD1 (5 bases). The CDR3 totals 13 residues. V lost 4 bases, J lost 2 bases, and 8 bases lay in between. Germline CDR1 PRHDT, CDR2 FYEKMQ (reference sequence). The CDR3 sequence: CASSSQGNYGYTF. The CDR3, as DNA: TGTGCCAGCAGCTCCCAGGGAAACTATGGCTACACCTTC. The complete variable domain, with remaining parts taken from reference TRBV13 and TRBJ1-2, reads AAGVIQSPRHLIKEKRETATLKCYPIPRHDTVYWYQQGPGQDPQFLISFYEKMQSDKGSIPDRFSAQQFSDYHSELNMSSLELGDSALYFCASSSQGNYGYTFGSGTRLTVV.

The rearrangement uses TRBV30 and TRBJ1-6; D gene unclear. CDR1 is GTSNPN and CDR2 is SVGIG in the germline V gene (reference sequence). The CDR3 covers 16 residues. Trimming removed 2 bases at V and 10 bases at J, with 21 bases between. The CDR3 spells CAWSRFFGQAGSPLHF. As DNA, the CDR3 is TGTGCCTGGAGTCGTTTCTTCGGCCAGGCAGGATCACCCCTCCACTTT.

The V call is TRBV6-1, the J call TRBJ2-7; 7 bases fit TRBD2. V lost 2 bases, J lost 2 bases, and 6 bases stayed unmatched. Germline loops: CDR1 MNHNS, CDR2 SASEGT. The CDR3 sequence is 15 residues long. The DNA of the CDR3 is TGTGCCAGCAGTGAACGGGGGGAATCTCCCTACGAGCAGTACTTC. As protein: CASSERGESPYEQYF.

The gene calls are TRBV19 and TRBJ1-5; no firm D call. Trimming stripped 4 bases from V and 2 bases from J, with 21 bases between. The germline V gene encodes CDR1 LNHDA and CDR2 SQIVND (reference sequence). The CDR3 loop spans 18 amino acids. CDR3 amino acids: CASSKGGYKAFGNQPQHF. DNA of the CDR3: TGTGCCAGTAGTAAGGGAGGGTACAAGGCGTTCGGCAATCAGCCCCAGCATTTT. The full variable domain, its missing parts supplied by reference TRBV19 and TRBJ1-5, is DGGITQSPKYLFRKEGQNVTLSCEQNLNHDAMYWYRQDPGQGLRLIYYSQIVNDFQKGDIAEGYSVSREKKESFPLTVTSAQKNPTAFYLCASSKGGYKAFGNQPQHFGDGTRLSIL.

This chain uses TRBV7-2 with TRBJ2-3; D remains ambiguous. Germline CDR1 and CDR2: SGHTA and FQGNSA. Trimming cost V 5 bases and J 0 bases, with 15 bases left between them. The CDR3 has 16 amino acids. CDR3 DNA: TGTGCCAGCAGCCCTGGGAAAGAGGCTAGCACAGATACGCAGTATTTT. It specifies CASSPGKEASTDTQYF.

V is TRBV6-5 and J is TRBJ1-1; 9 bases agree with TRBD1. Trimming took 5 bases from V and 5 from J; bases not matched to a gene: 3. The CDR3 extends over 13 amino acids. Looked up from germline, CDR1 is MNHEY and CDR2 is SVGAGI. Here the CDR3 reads CASSGTGQTEAFF. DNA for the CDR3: TGTGCCAGCAGTGGGACAGGGCAAACTGAAGCTTTCTTT.

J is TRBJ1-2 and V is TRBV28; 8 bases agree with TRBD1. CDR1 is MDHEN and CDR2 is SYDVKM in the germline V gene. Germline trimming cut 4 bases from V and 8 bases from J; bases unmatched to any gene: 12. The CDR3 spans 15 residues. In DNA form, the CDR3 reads TGTGCCAGCAGTTCTCCCGGACAGGGAATGGGCGGCTACACCTTC. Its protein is CASSSPGQGMGGYTF.

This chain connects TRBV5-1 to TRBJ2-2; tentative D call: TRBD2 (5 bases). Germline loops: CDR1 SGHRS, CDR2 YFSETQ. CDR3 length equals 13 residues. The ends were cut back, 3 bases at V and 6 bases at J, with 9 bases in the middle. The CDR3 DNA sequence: TGCGCCAGCAGCTCTCCTAGCCCCGGGGAGCTGTTTTTT. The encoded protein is CASSSPSPGELFF.

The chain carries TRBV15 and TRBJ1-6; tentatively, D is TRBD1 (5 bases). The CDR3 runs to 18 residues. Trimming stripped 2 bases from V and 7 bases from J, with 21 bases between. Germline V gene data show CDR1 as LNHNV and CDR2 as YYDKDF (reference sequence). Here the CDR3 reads CATSRSYLQSGRNSPLHF. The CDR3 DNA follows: TGTGCCACCAGCAGATCTTATCTTCAATCAGGGCGGAATTCACCCCTCCACTTT.

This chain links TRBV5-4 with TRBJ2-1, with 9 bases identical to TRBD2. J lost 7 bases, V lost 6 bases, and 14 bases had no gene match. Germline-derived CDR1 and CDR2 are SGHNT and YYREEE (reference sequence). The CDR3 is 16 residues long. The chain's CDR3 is CASTRGGASGGNEQFF. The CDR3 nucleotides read TGTGCCAGCACCCGGGGCGGGGCGAGCGGGGGGAATGAGCAGTTCTTC.

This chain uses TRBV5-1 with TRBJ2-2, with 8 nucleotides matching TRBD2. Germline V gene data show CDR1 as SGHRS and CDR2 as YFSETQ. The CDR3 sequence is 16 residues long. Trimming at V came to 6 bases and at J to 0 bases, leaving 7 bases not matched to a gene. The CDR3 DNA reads TGCGCCAGCACCCTACTAGCGGCAACGAACACCGGGGAGCTGTTTTTT. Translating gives CASTLLAATNTGELFF. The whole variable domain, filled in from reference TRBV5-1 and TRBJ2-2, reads KAGVTQTPRYLIKTRGQQVTLSCSPISGHRSVSWYQQTPGQGLQFLFEYFSETQRNKGNFPGRFSGRQFSNSRSEMNVSTLELGDSALYLCASTLLAATNTGELFFGEGSRLTVL.

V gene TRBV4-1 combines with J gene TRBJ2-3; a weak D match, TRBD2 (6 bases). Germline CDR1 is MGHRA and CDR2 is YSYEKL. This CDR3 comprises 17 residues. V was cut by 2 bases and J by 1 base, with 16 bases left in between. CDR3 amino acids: CASSQTTGTYRTDTQYF. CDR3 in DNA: TGCGCCAGCAGCCAAACCACCGGGACTTACCGCACAGATACGCAGTATTTT.

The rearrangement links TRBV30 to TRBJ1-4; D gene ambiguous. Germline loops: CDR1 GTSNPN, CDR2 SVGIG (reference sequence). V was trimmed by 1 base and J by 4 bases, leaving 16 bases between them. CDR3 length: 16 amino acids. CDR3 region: CAWSDPGQPSNEKLFF. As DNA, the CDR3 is TGTGCCTGGAGTGATCCGGGCCAGCCGAGTAATGAAAAACTGTTTTTT.

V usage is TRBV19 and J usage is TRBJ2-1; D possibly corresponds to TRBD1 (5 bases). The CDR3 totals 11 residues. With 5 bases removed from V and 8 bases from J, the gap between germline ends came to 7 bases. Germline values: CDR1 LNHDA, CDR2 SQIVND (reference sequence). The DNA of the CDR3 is TGTGCCAGTAGTGGCAGGGATGAGCAGTTCTTC. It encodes CASSGRDEQFF.

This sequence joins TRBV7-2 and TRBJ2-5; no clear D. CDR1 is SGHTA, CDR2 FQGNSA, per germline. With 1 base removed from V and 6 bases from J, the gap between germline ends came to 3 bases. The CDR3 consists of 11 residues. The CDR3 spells CASSLEKTQYF. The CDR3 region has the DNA TGTGCCAGCAGCTTAGAGAAGACCCAGTACTTC.

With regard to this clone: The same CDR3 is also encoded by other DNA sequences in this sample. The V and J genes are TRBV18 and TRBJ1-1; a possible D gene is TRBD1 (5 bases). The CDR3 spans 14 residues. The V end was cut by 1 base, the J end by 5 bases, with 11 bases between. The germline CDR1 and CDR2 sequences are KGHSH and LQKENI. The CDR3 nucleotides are TGTGCCAGCTCACCACTCCAGGGAGGGACTGAAGCTTTCTTT. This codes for CASSPLQGGTEAFF.

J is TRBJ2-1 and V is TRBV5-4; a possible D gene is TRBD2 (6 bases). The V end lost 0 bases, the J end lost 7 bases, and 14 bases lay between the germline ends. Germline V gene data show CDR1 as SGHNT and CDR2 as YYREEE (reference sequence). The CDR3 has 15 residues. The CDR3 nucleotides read TGTGCCAGCAGCTTGGGAAGTTGGACTAAGAATGAGCAGTTCTTC. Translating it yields CASSLGSWTKNEQFF.

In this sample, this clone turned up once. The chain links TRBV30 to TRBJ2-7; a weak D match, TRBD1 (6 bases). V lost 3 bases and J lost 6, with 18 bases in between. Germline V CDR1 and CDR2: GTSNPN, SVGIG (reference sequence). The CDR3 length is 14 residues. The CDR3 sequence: CAWRENRVLCEQYF. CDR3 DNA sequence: TGTGCCTGGAGGGAAAACAGGGTCCTCTGCGAGCAGTACTTC.

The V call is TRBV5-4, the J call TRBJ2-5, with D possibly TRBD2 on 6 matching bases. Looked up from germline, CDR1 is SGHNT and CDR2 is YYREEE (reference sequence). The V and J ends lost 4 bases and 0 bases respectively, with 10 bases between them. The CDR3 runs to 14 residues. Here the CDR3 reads CASSLRDYQETQYF. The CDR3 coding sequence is TGTGCCAGCAGCCTCCGGGACTACCAAGAGACCCAGTACTTC.